This entry is about one T cell receptor (beta chain). Its specificity is not known. These data originate in a study of long-term antiretroviral therapy in people with HIV. Overall study results and limits: Clones showing expansion before ART dominated the repertoire at all time points.

Survey-level immunoSEQ v3.0 assays were run. Profiling relied on immunoSEQ multiplex PCR, and the TCRdb table lists in-frame clones only, not all of them. The repertoire has some 28,000 clones, approximately 95% of them found once; the top ten carry 3% to 4%. Germline-derived CDR1 and CDR2 are SQVTM and ANQGSEA. CDR3 length equals 15 residues. J gave up 3 bases and V 6 bases, and 11 bases lay outside the gene matches. V and J are TRBV29-1 and TRBJ2-1, with 7 bases identical to TRBD2. Sample: unsorted PBMCs, taken 5.3 years after starting antiretroviral therapy. This TCR came from a man in his fifties with HIV. CDR3 DNA: TGCAGCGTAACTCTCGTGGGGGGGGGCTACAATGAGCAGTTCTTC. Its translation is CSVTLVGGGYNEQFF.